Listed here is a single T cell receptor beta chain. What it binds is not known. The germline V gene encodes CDR1 LNHNV and CDR2 YYDKDF (reference sequence). The CDR3 extends over 15 amino acids. The junction had 6 bases not matched to a gene; V was cut back by 0 bases and J by 5 bases. The method was immunoSEQ multiplex PCR; TCRdb's version includes in-frame clones alone and lacks a portion of them. The profile shows some 45,000 clones, about 91% of them singletons. The data are from a study of PD-L1 blockade in urothelial cancer. Study-level results: Durable-benefit patients expanded tumor-associated blood clones more at 3 weeks.

This clonotype was obtained from a man older than 75 with urothelial cancer. V gene TRBV15 combines with J gene TRBJ2-7; 8 bases are a match to TRBD1. The source was PBMCs, collected around atezolizumab (anti-PD-L1) treatment. CDR3 amino acids: CATSRDRNRGNEQYF. In DNA, the CDR3 is TGTGCCACCAGCAGAGATCGTAACAGGGGGAACGAGCAGTACTTC. Together with reference TRBV15 and TRBJ2-7, the CDR3 gives the full variable domain: DAMVIQNPRYQVTQFGKPVTLSCSQTLNHNVMYWYQQKSSQAPKLLFHYYDKDFNNEADTPDNFQSRRPNTSFCFLDIRSPGLGDTAMYLCATSRDRNRGNEQYFGPGTRLTVT.